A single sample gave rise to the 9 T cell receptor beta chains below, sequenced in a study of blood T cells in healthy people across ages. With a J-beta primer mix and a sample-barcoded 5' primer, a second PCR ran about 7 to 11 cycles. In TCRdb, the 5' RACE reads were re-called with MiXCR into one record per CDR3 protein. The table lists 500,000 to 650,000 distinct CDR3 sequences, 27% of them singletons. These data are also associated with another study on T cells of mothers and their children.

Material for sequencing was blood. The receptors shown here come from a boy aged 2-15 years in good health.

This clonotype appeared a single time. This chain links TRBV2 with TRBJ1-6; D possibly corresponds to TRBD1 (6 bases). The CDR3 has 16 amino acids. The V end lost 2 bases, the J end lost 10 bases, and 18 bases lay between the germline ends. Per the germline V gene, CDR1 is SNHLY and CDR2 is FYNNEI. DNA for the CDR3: TGTGCCAGCAGTGAAAGGGGGAGGCAGGGCGGATCACCCCTCCACTTT. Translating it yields CASSERGRQGGSPLHF. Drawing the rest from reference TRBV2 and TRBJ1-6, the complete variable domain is EPEVTQTPSHQVTQMGQEVILRCVPISNHLYFYWYRQILGQKVEFLVSFYNNEISEKSEIFDDQFSVERPDGSNFTLKIRSTKLEDSAMYFCASSERGRQGGSPLHFGNGTRLTVT.

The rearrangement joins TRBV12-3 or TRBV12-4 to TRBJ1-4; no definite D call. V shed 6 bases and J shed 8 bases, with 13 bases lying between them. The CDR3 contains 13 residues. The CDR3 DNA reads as TGTGCCAGCAGCCGGAGGGAGGACGAAAAACTGTTTTTT. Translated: CASSRREDEKLFF.

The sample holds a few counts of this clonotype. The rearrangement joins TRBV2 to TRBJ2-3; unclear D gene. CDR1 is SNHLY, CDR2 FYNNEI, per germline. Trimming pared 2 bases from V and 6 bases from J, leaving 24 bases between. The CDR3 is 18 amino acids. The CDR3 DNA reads TGTGCCAGCAGTGAATCTACTATTACGGGCGTGCTAGGCGATACGCAGTATTTT. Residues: CASSESTITGVLGDTQYF.

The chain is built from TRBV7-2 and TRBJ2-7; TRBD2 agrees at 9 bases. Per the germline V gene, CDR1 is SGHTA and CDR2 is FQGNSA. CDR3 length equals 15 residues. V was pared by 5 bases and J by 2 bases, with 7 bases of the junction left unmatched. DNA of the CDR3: TGTGCCAGCAGCGCCCTAGCGGGAAATACCTACGAGCAGTACTTC. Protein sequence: CASSALAGNTYEQYF.

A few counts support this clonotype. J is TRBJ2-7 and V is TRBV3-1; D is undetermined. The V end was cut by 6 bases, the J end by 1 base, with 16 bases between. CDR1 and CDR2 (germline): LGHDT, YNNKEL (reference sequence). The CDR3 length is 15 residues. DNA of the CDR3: TGTGCCAGCAGACTAACTACCCACCCTTCCTACGAGCAGTACTTC. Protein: CASRLTTHPSYEQYF.

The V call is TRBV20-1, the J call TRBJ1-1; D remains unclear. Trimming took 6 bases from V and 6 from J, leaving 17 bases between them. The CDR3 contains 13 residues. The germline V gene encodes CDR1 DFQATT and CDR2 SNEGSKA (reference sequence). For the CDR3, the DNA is TGCAGTGCAGGCTTGGGAATTAGCCCTGAAGCTTTCTTT. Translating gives CSAGLGISPEAFF.

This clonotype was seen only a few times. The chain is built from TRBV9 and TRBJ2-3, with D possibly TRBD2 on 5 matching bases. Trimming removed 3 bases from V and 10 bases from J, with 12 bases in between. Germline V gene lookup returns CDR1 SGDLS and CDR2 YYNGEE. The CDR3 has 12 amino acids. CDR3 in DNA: TGTGCCAGCAGCGGGGGAGATTTATCGCAGTATTTT. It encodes CASSGGDLSQYF.

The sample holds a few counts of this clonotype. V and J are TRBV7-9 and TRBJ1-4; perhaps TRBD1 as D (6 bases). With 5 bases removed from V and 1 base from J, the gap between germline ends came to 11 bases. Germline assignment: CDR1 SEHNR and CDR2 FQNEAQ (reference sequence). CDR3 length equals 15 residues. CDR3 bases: TGTGCCAGCAGCCCGGGGACAATAACTAATGAAAAACTGTTTTTT. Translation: CASSPGTITNEKLFF.

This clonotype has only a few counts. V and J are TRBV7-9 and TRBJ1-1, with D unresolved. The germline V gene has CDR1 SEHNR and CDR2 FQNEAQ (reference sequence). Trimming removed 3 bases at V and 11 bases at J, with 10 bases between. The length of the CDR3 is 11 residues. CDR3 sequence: CASSFGTLAFF. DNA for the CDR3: TGTGCCAGCAGCTTTGGAACTCTGGCTTTCTTT.